A selection of T cell receptor beta chains follows, all from one sample in a study of cytomegalovirus exposure and HLA in healthy donors. Measured with immunoSEQ multiplex PCR; TCRdb has only the in-frame clones, and not every one. The profile shows about 97,000 clones, 65% to 75% of them singletons. The sample comprised PBMCs. The receptors originated from a woman aged 40 to 49 in good health and CMV-seronegative. The CDR3 runs from the conserved cysteine through the conserved F or W. A D gene is named only where the DNA matches it firmly. The listing skips clone size in some rows; elsewhere it reads once, few, many or a size class.

d_call j_call clone_size v_call cdr3_nt cdr3_aa
TRBD1 TRBJ1-6 . TRBV27 TGTGCCAGCACGTTAGTCGGACAGGGGGCCGTGGGGTCACCCCTCCACTTT CASTLVGQGAVGSPLHF
TRBD1 TRBJ2-7 once TRBV29-1 TGCAGCGCCCGGAGCGGACAGGGGGCCAACGAGCAGTACTTC CSARSGQGANEQYF
. TRBJ2-7 . TRBV5-1 TGCGCCAGCAGCTTGGGATACGAGCAGTACTTC CASSLGYEQYF
TRBD2 TRBJ2-1 once TRBV15 TGTGCCACCAGCAGAGAACTAGCGGATTACAATGAGCAGTTCTTC CATSRELADYNEQFF
TRBD2 TRBJ2-1 . TRBV11-2 TGTGCCAGCAGCGTAGGCTTCGCGGGACTAGCGGGATACAATGAGCAGTTCTTC CASSVGFAGLAGYNEQFF
TRBD1 TRBJ2-7 . TRBV18 TGTGCCAGCTCACCCGGGACAGGGCTATCCTACGAGCAGTACTTC CASSPGTGLSYEQYF
. TRBJ1-6 . TRBV18 TGTGCCAGCTCACCGGGGAGACAGGAAAATAATTCCCCCCTCCACTTT CASSPGRQENNSPLHF
TRBD1 TRBJ2-7 . TRBV20-1 TGCAGTGCTACACAGGGGAACGAGCAGTACTTC CSATQGNEQYF
. TRBJ2-7 . TRBV7-2 TGTGCCAGCAGCTTATGGGGACAAATCTACGAGCAGTACTTC CASSLWGQIYEQYF
. TRBJ2-1 . TRBV9 TGTGCCAGCAGCGTAGAGAAGGAGTCCTACAATGAGCAGTTCTTC CASSVEKESYNEQFF
TRBD1 TRBJ2-7 . TRBV5-1 TGCGCCAGCAGCGAATCACCGGGACAGGGGACCTACGAGCAGTACTTC CASSESPGQGTYEQYF
. TRBJ2-2 . TRBV5-5 TGTGCCAGCAGCTTGGCCAGGTCGAACACCGGGGAGCTGTTTTTT CASSLARSNTGELFF
. TRBJ2-7 once TRBV6-5 TGTGCCAGCAGTACCGGCTCCTACGAGCAGTACTTC CASSTGSYEQYF
. TRBJ1-1 . TRBV7-9 TGTGCCAGCAGCTACAAATTGAACACTGAAGCTTTCTTT CASSYKLNTEAFF
TRBD2 TRBJ2-3 . TRBV2 TGTGCCAGCAGTGTTTTGCGGGGGGGCACAGATACGCAGTATTTT CASSVLRGGTDTQYF
. TRBJ2-1 . TRBV5-6 TGTGCCAGCAGCTTGGAAGGAGGGGTCGATGAGCAGTTCTTC CASSLEGGVDEQFF
. TRBJ2-1 once TRBV7-6 TGTGCCAGCAGTCTCGGCCCGGGGAGAACCTACAATGAGCAGTTCTTC CASSLGPGRTYNEQFF
TRBD1 TRBJ2-7 few TRBV6-1 TGTGCCAGCAGAGACAGGGCCTACGAGCAGTACTTC CASRDRAYEQYF
. TRBJ2-7 . TRBV5-5 TGTGCCAGCAGCTTTACCCCGGGCAGGGACGAGCAGTACTTC CASSFTPGRDEQYF
. TRBJ2-2 . TRBV27 TGTGCCAGCACTCGGGGCGGGGTTGGAGGGACCGGGGAGCTGTTTTTT CASTRGGVGGTGELFF
TRBD2 TRBJ2-3 . TRBV4-2 TGTGCCAGCAGCCAGGGCCGACTAGCGGGCACAGATACGCAGTATTTT CASSQGRLAGTDTQYF
TRBD1 TRBJ1-2 . TRBV6-5 TGTGCCAGCAGACACGGACAGGGGGCTCTGTATGGCTACACCTTC CASRHGQGALYGYTF
TRBD1 TRBJ1-4 . TRBV6-1 TGTGCCAGCAGGATACAGGGGGCTCTTTATGAAAAACTGTTTTTT CASRIQGALYEKLFF
TRBD2 TRBJ2-7 few TRBV28 TGTGCCAGCAGTTCTGTACTTTTATCGCGGGAGGGCCTCCACGAGCAGTACTTC CASSSVLLSREGLHEQYF
. TRBJ1-4 . TRBV21-1 TGTGCCAGCCGACAGCCTAATGAAAAACTGTTTTTT CASRQPNEKLFF
. TRBJ1-2 . TRBV7-2 TGTGCCAGCAGCCCAACCGTTGACTCTGGCTACACCTTC CASSPTVDSGYTF
TRBD1 TRBJ2-5 . TRBV28 TGTGCCAGCATTTCGGGACAGGGCCAAGAGACCCAGTACTTC CASISGQGQETQYF
TRBD1 TRBJ2-1 . TRBV7-7 TGTGCTAGCAGCGTGGGACAGGGGGTAACTGAGCAGTTCTTC CASSVGQGVTEQFF
. TRBJ1-4 . TRBV7-9 TGTGCCAGCAGCCCTCGGGTTAGTGGTGAAAAACTGTTTTTT CASSPRVSGEKLFF
TRBD2 TRBJ2-4 . TRBV30 TGTGCCTGGAGTACTAGCGGGGGAAACATTCAGTACTTC CAWSTSGGNIQYF
. TRBJ2-7 few TRBV27 TGTGCCAGCAGTTTATTAATTGGGGCAGGATCGGACGAGCAGTACTTC CASSLLIGAGSDEQYF
. TRBJ2-3 . TRBV7-3 TGTGCCAGCAGTCTTATGCCGGGTTCCACAGATACGCAGTATTTT CASSLMPGSTDTQYF
TRBD1 TRBJ2-7 . TRBV30 TGTGCCTTTCTCCGGGACAGAGCCTACGAGCAGTACTTC CAFLRDRAYEQYF
TRBD2 TRBJ2-1 . TRBV4-3 TGCGCCAGCAGCCAAAGACCGGGACTAGCGGTGTACAATGAGCAGTTCTTC CASSQRPGLAVYNEQFF
TRBD1 TRBJ1-1 . TRBV19 TGTGCCAGTAGGACAGGGGCGAACACTGAAGCTTTCTTT CASRTGANTEAFF
TRBD2 TRBJ2-7 . TRBV9 TGTGCCAGCAGCGCGCTAGCGGAAACCTACGAGCAGTACTTC CASSALAETYEQYF
. TRBJ2-1 few TRBV30 TGTGCCTGGAGTGCCCGGGGACTGACTGAGCAGTTCTTC CAWSARGLTEQFF